Below are 23 T cell receptor beta chains sequenced from a single sample in a study of cytomegalovirus exposure and HLA in healthy donors. PCR primers comprised 60 Vbeta and 13 Jbeta primers. Only in-frame clones appear in the TCRdb table, and some are missing; sequencing was by immunoSEQ multiplex PCR. The sample lists around 140,000 clones, about 72% seen once, with 1.4% to 1.5% in the top ten. Input material: PBMCs. The receptors shown here come from a female donor in good health and CMV-seronegative.

V is TRBV25-1 and J is TRBJ2-2, with D perhaps matching TRBD2 (5 bases). Germline lookup yields CDR1 MGHDK and CDR2 SYGVNS. The V and J ends lost 5 bases and 3 bases respectively, with 10 bases between them. The CDR3 runs 14 residues. The CDR3 loop is CASSPAGDTGELFF. The CDR3 nucleotides are TGTGCCAGCAGTCCTGCCGGGGACACCGGGGAGCTGTTTTTT.

The rearrangement joins TRBV4-1 to TRBJ2-7, with TRBD2 identical over 7 bases. The CDR3 sequence is 14 residues long. J lost 2 bases, V lost 4 bases, and 5 bases had no gene match. From germline, CDR1 is MGHRA and CDR2 YSYEKL. The CDR3 spells CASSPRGGAYEQYF. CDR3 in DNA: TGCGCCAGCAGCCCACGGGGAGGGGCCTACGAGCAGTACTTC.

The V call is TRBV19, the J call TRBJ1-1, with 8 nucleotides matching TRBD1. The V segment lost 0 bases and the J segment 6 bases; nucleotides outside the gene matches: 15. The V gene's germline CDR1 is LNHDA and CDR2 SQIVND (reference sequence). The CDR3 is 18 amino acids. CDR3 protein: CASSIEQGAPMIFPEAFF. As DNA, the CDR3 is TGTGCCAGTAGTATAGAGCAGGGGGCGCCTATGATTTTCCCTGAAGCTTTCTTT.

The chain employs TRBV7-2 and TRBJ2-7; 9 nucleotides line up with TRBD2. Germline lookup yields CDR1 SGHTA and CDR2 FQGNSA. This CDR3 is built from 15 residues. V was pared by 5 bases and J by 0 bases, with 5 bases of the junction left unmatched. CDR3: CASSPTSGPSYEQYF. The DNA for the CDR3 is TGTGCCAGCAGCCCTACTAGCGGGCCCTCCTACGAGCAGTACTTC.

CDR3 bases: TGTGCCAGCAGCCAAGAGGGGGCAAGGGTCGGATACGGTGGCTACACCTTC. Translation: CASSQEGARVGYGGYTF. The rearrangement uses TRBV14 and TRBJ1-2; possible D gene TRBD1, 6 bases. Trimming cost V 0 bases and J 7 bases, with 21 bases left between them. The CDR3 extends over 17 amino acids. Per the germline V gene, CDR1 is SGHDN and CDR2 is FVKESK.

The CDR3 is CASSSGHDNYGYTF. DNA of the CDR3: TGCGCCAGCAGCTCGGGACACGACAACTATGGCTACACCTTC. This chain uses TRBV5-1 with TRBJ1-2; D might be TRBD1 (6 bases). V lost 3 bases, J lost 2 bases, and 11 bases lay in between. The CDR3 covers 14 residues. CDR1 is SGHRS, CDR2 YFSETQ, per germline.

The sample holds a few counts of this clone. The chain couples TRBV18 to TRBJ1-3; D not resolved. CDR3 length: 14 amino acids. Germline assignment: CDR1 KGHSH and CDR2 LQKENI. The CDR3 sequence: CAATGLLAGNTIYF. The CDR3 coding sequence is TGTGCAGCAACGGGATTACTGGCTGGAAACACCATATATTTT.

The chain uses TRBV5-1 and TRBJ2-3, with 12 bases fitting TRBD2. The CDR3 spans 15 residues. The V gene's germline CDR1 is SGHRS and CDR2 YFSETQ. J lost 4 bases, V lost 4 bases, and 4 bases had no gene match. The CDR3 loop reads CASSRLAGDADTQYF. Written as DNA, the CDR3 is TGCGCCAGCAGCCGACTAGCGGGAGATGCAGATACGCAGTATTTT.

V is TRBV30 and J is TRBJ2-7; 8 bases map to TRBD2. In germline, CDR1 is GTSNPN, CDR2 SVGIG (reference sequence). CDR3 length: 14 residues. J was trimmed by 3 bases and V by 0 bases; bases with no gene match: 4. The CDR3 region is CAWSVKRGIYEQYF. CDR3 sequence (DNA): TGTGCCTGGAGTGTAAAGCGGGGGATCTACGAGCAGTACTTC.

This chain connects TRBV5-5 to TRBJ2-7; D might be TRBD1 (6 bases). There are 12 residues in the CDR3. The V end lost 3 bases, the J end lost 5 bases, and 9 bases lay between the germline ends. The V gene's germline CDR1 is SGHKS and CDR2 YYEKEE (reference sequence). The CDR3, as DNA: TGTGCCAGCAGCTCCAACAGGGACGAGCAGTACTTC. It is translated as CASSSNRDEQYF.

This clone was observed a single time. This chain links TRBV11-2 with TRBJ2-7; D call uncertain. CDR3 length: 14 amino acids. CDR1 is SGHAT, CDR2 FQNNGV, per germline. V lost 0 bases to trimming and J lost 2 bases, with 8 bases between them. The CDR3, as DNA: TGTGCCAGCAGCTTAGATCTCCCAGCCTACGAGCAGTACTTC. This translates into CASSLDLPAYEQYF.

The count of this clone is one. V usage is TRBV7-2 and J usage is TRBJ2-1, with a tentative D call TRBD2 (6 bases). Germline V gene lookup returns CDR1 SGHTA and CDR2 FQGNSA. Trimming left V 5 bases short and J 6 bases short, with 17 bases between. The length of the CDR3 is 15 residues. CDR3 residues: CASSMGLLGTNEQFF. CDR3 nucleotide sequence: TGTGCCAGCAGCATGGGACTCCTGGGGACCAATGAGCAGTTCTTC.

This chain connects TRBV5-1 to TRBJ2-3; a weak D match, TRBD2 (5 bases). The germline CDR1 and CDR2 sequences are SGHRS and YFSETQ. V dropped 4 bases and J dropped 7 bases, with 13 bases sitting between them. The CDR3 runs 13 residues. CDR3 in DNA: TGCGCCAGCAGCCCCTCCGAGGGATATACGCAGTATTTT. Its translation: CASSPSEGYTQYF.

The chain is built from TRBV19 and TRBJ1-5; D is ambiguous. CDR1 and CDR2 (germline): LNHDA, SQIVND (reference sequence). This CDR3 comprises 14 residues. Trimming stripped 3 bases from V and 2 bases from J, with 8 bases between. As DNA, the CDR3 is TGTGCCAGTAGTATTTTCACACGCAATCAGCCCCAGCATTTT. Protein: CASSIFTRNQPQHF.

This chain links TRBV27 with TRBJ1-5; 7 bases agree with TRBD1. V trimming: 6 bases; J trimming: 5 bases; junction bases outside the gene matches: 4. The length of the CDR3 is 13 residues. Germline loops: CDR1 MNHEY, CDR2 SMNVEV (reference sequence). CDR3 loop: CASSDREDQPQHF. The CDR3 nucleotides read TGTGCCAGCAGCGACAGGGAGGATCAGCCCCAGCATTTT.

V gene TRBV7-2 combines with J gene TRBJ1-5; D is unresolved. CDR3 length: 14 residues. V shed 5 bases and J shed 0 bases, with 8 bases lying between them. Germline lookup yields CDR1 SGHTA and CDR2 FQGNSA. CDR3 in amino acids: CASSPRGSNQPQHF. The CDR3 DNA reads as TGTGCCAGCAGCCCCCGAGGTAGCAATCAGCCCCAGCATTTT.

V gene TRBV5-1 combines with J gene TRBJ2-7; the D gene is possibly TRBD1 (6 bases). V was cut by 1 base and J by 1 base, with 6 bases left in between. CDR3 size: 13 residues. Germline lookup yields CDR1 SGHRS and CDR2 YFSETQ. The CDR3 sequence is CASSLTGSYEQYF. CDR3 bases: TGCGCCAGCAGCTTGACAGGGTCCTACGAGCAGTACTTC.

A single count supports this clone. The gene calls are TRBV27 and TRBJ2-7; 9 positions agree with TRBD1. Germline CDR1 and CDR2: MNHEY and SMNVEV (reference sequence). The CDR3 length is 16 residues. After removal of 2 bases from V and 5 bases from J, the junction contained 10 bases not matched to a gene. CDR3 sequence: CASSLAPGTGSHEQYF. For the CDR3, the DNA is TGTGCCAGCAGTTTAGCCCCCGGGACAGGGTCTCACGAGCAGTACTTC.

The chain is built from TRBV6-1 and TRBJ2-7; 7 positions agree with TRBD1. Germline V gene lookup returns CDR1 MNHNS and CDR2 SASEGT. This CDR3 is 13 amino acids long. J lost 4 bases, V lost 10 bases, and 10 bases had no gene match. The CDR3 DNA sequence: TGTGCCACCGCACCGGGACAGAAGTACGAGCAGTACTTC. Protein: CATAPGQKYEQYF.

The chain has TRBV5-1 and TRBJ2-3; D possibly corresponds to TRBD2 (6 bases). Germline V gives CDR1 SGHRS, CDR2 YFSETQ. Between the trimmed V and J ends, which lost 4 bases and 4 bases, there was a span of 16 bases. The CDR3 is made up of 15 amino acids. In DNA, the CDR3 is TGCGCCAGCAGCCCCGACCTAGCGCGGTCAGATACGCAGTATTTT. The encoded protein is CASSPDLARSDTQYF.

This clone was seen a handful of times. The V and J genes are TRBV2 and TRBJ2-3; D gene uncertain. Germline assignment: CDR1 SNHLY and CDR2 FYNNEI. The CDR3 consists of 13 residues. V lost 1 base to trimming and J lost 1 base, with 3 bases between them. The CDR3 coding sequence is TGTGCCAGCAGTGAAGGCGGCACAGATACGCAGTATTTT. Residues: CASSEGGTDTQYF.

This chain links TRBV27 with TRBJ2-7; D unclear. The germline gives CDR1 MNHEY, CDR2 SMNVEV (reference sequence). The CDR3 totals 15 residues. V dropped 1 base and J dropped 2 bases, with 12 bases sitting between them. The CDR3 DNA reads TGTGCCAGCAGTTTATGGCACCCCTCCCCCTACGAGCAGTACTTC. Encoded protein: CASSLWHPSPYEQYF.

The sample holds a few counts of this clone. This rearrangement joins TRBV27 to TRBJ1-2; D uncertain. This CDR3 contains 15 residues. Germline V lookup: CDR1 MNHEY, CDR2 SMNVEV (reference sequence). V lost 5 bases, J lost 8 bases, and 21 bases lay in between. CDR3 sequence: CASSLRETRLGGYTF. The CDR3 coding sequence is TGTGCCAGCAGTCTCCGGGAGACCCGCCTAGGGGGCTACACCTTC.